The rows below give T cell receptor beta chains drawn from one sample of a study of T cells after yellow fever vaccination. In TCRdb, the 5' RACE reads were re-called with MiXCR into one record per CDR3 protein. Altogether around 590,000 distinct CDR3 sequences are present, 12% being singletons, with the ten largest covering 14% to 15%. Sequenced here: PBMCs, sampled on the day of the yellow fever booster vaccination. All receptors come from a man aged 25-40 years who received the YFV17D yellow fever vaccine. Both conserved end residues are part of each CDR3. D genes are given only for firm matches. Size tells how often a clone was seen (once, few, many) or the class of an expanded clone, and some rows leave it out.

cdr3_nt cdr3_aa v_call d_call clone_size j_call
TGTGCCAGCAGAACAGGAGGCACCTACGAGCAGTACTTC CASRTGGTYEQYF TRBV7-8 . few TRBJ2-7
TGTGCCAGCAGCCCCGGGACTAGCGGTCCCACAGATACGCAGTATTTT CASSPGTSGPTDTQYF TRBV12-3/TRBV12-4 TRBD2 few TRBJ2-3
TGTGCCAGCAGCCAAGTTAATGGTGCTAGCGGGCGCCGCCGACCGGACAATGAGCAGTTCTTC CASSQVNGASGRRRPDNEQFF TRBV4-2 TRBD2 . TRBJ2-1
TGTGCCAGCAGCGTCAATGCGGGGGAAAAAACCTACGAGCAGTACTTC CASSVNAGEKTYEQYF TRBV9 TRBD2 . TRBJ2-7
TGTGCCACCAGCAGCCACAGTAGCGGCCTCGCGCAGTTCTTC CATSSHSSGLAQFF TRBV15 . few TRBJ2-1
TGTGCCAGTAGTATCCCCGCACTCGTCGAAGAGACCCAGTACTTC CASSIPALVEETQYF TRBV19 . . TRBJ2-5
TGTGCCAGCAGCTTAGTTTCTCAGTACAATGAGCAGTTCTTC CASSLVSQYNEQFF TRBV7-9 . few TRBJ2-1
TGTGCCACCAGTAACCCGGGACCGGGGAATGAGCAGTTCTTC CATSNPGPGNEQFF TRBV24-1 . many TRBJ2-1
TGCAGTGCTAGAGATTCTGGCAGGGATTACACAGATACGCAGTATTTT CSARDSGRDYTDTQYF TRBV20-1 . many TRBJ2-3
TGTGCCAGCAGCATTAGCGGAGAAGGATCCTACGAGCAGTACTTC CASSISGEGSYEQYF TRBV7-9 . few TRBJ2-7
TGTGCCAGCAGCACAACCAAACAGGACGGTACGAACACCGGGGAGCTGTTTTTT CASSTTKQDGTNTGELFF TRBV11-2 . . TRBJ2-2
TGTGCCAGCAGCCAAGAGAGGGTGCAGTACTTC CASSQERVQYF TRBV14 . few TRBJ2-7
TGTGCCAGCAGCGGGGGGGTCAATCAGCCCCAGCATTTT CASSGGVNQPQHF TRBV5-6 . . TRBJ1-5
TGTGCCAGCAGCTGGGACAGGGGTGAGACCCAGTACTTC CASSWDRGETQYF TRBV7-2 TRBD1 few TRBJ2-5
TGTGCCACCCTACAGGGCTTCGAGCAGTACTTC CATLQGFEQYF TRBV25-1 . few TRBJ2-7
TGCAGTGCTAGTAAGACGACAGGGCAGATTACTTTCTTT CSASKTTGQITFF TRBV20-1 TRBD1 few TRBJ1-1
TGTGCCAGCAGTTTGGGGCAGGTCTTCTACGAGCAGTACTTC CASSLGQVFYEQYF TRBV12-3/TRBV12-4 . few TRBJ2-7
TGTGCCAGCAGCGCAACGGGGCAGAACACTGAAGCTTTCTTT CASSATGQNTEAFF TRBV9 . . TRBJ1-1
TGTGCCAGCAGCGTATCCGTTTCCGCGAGGGCTTTCTTT CASSVSVSARAFF TRBV9 . . TRBJ1-1
TGTGCCAGCAGTATCAGGACAGGTGGACGGGAGCTGTTTTTT CASSIRTGGRELFF TRBV12-3/TRBV12-4 TRBD1 . TRBJ2-2
TGTGCCAGCAGCGGCATAGGAGGGGAGACCCAGTACTTC CASSGIGGETQYF TRBV7-3 . . TRBJ2-5
TGTGCCAGCAGCCGGGACTGGAAAATTGGCATTCAGTACTTC CASSRDWKIGIQYF TRBV7-2 . few TRBJ2-4
TGTGCCAGCAACTCAGGGGGCCAGCCCCAGCATTTT CASNSGGQPQHF TRBV12-3/TRBV12-4 TRBD1 many TRBJ1-5
TGTGCCATTGGGCCCAACAGTCCCCATGAAGCTTTCTTT CAIGPNSPHEAFF TRBV10-3 . . TRBJ1-1
TGTGCCAGCCTAGCGGGAGTCCTCGGGGAGCTGTTTTTT CASLAGVLGELFF TRBV6-1 TRBD2 few TRBJ2-2
TGTGCCAGCAGTTCGGGGGGGGAACAGTTCTTC CASSSGGEQFF TRBV12-3/TRBV12-4 TRBD2 many TRBJ2-1
TGCGCCAGCAGCGATCCTTCCGGGGTAGCCTACGAGCAGTACTTC CASSDPSGVAYEQYF TRBV5-1 . few TRBJ2-7
TGTGCCAGCAGTTTGGGACACCAGTACGAGCAGTACTTC CASSLGHQYEQYF TRBV27 . many TRBJ2-7
TGTGCCACCGAGCCGGACTATTCGGGATTGGAGACCCAGTACTTC CATEPDYSGLETQYF TRBV2 . few TRBJ2-5
TGTGCCAGCAGCGGGATAGGGACAGGGGGAATTTACGAGCAGTACTTC CASSGIGTGGIYEQYF TRBV7-6 TRBD1 . TRBJ2-7
TGTGCCAGCAGTTTGGTATCCGTGGATTACAGGGGCCGACTTCACGAGCAGTACTTC CASSLVSVDYRGRLHEQYF TRBV27 TRBD1 . TRBJ2-7
TGCGCCACCAACCTGGGGACAGTTACAGATACGCAGTATTTT CATNLGTVTDTQYF TRBV5-1 TRBD1 . TRBJ2-3
TGTGCCAGCAACCTAGCGGCCCAAAACACCGGGGAGCTGTTTTTT CASNLAAQNTGELFF TRBV28 TRBD2 . TRBJ2-2
TGTGCCAGCAGCTGGTCCGGGACTGCGTCCTACGAGCAGTACTTC CASSWSGTASYEQYF TRBV9 . few TRBJ2-7
TGCGCCAGCAGCCAAGATGCGGGGGCGAGTACTGAGCAGTTCTTC CASSQDAGASTEQFF TRBV4-3 . few TRBJ2-1
TGCAGTGCTAGATCCCAGGGACCCCTCCACTTT CSARSQGPLHF TRBV20-1 . few TRBJ1-6
TGTGCCAGCAGTGAAGTGGACAGAACCTACGAGCAGTACTTC CASSEVDRTYEQYF TRBV25-1 . . TRBJ2-7
TGTGCCAGCAGTTTTGGACAGGGTTATTCACCCCTCCACTTT CASSFGQGYSPLHF TRBV27 TRBD1 . TRBJ1-6
TGCAGTGCTAGCGGGGGTCCCGAGTACTTC CSASGGPEYF TRBV20-1 . few TRBJ2-5
TGCAGTGCTAGAGATCGGGACAGGACTAACACCGGGGAGCTGTTTTTT CSARDRDRTNTGELFF TRBV20-1 TRBD1 few TRBJ2-2
TGTGCCAGCAGGTCCTATGTTGGACAGGGAAGAGAGACCCAGTACTTC CASRSYVGQGRETQYF TRBV7-9 TRBD1 . TRBJ2-5
TGTGCCACCAGTGACACGACAGGGCTTGAGACCCAGTACTTC CATSDTTGLETQYF TRBV24-1 TRBD1 . TRBJ2-5